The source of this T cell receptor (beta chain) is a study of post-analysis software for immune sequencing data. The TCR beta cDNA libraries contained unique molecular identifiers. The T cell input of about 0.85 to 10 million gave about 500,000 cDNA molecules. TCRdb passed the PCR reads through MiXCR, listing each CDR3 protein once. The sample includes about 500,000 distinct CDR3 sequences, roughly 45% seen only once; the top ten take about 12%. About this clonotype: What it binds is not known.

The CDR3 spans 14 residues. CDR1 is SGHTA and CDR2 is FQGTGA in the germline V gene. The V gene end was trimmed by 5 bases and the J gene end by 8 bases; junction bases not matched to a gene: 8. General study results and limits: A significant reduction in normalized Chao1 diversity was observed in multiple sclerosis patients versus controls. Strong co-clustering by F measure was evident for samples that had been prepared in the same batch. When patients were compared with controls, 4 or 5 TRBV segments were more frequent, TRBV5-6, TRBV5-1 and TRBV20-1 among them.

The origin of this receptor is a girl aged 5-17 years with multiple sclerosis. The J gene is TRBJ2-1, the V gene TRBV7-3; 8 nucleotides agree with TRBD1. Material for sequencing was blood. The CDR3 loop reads CASSIRQGYDEQFF. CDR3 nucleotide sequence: TGTGCCAGCAGCATCCGACAGGGGTATGATGAGCAGTTCTTC.